Below, 12 T cell receptor beta chains from the same sample are listed, as sequenced in a study of early T cells in non-severe SARS-CoV-2 infection (dated by TCRdb to the early 2020s). Library prep was done by 5' RACE. The sequencer listed for this sample is NextSeq 500. Starting from the raw public reads, TCRdb applied fastp trimming at Q25, assembled clones with MiXCR and retained in-frame beta chains. Rows matching on CDR3 protein sequence are summarized as one entry with the most common DNA and genes. The sample profile shows roughly 28,000 distinct CDR3 sequences; less than 6.5% of them were found once. The top ten hold 2.5% to 3% of the sample. What was sequenced was whole blood. The receptors come from an adult who was a healthcare worker with PCR-confirmed SARS-CoV-2 infection or an uninfected control (not recorded which).

V usage is TRBV7-6 and J usage is TRBJ2-7; tentative D call: TRBD1 (6 bases). Germline-derived CDR1 and CDR2 are SGHVS and FNYEAQ. Trimming took 4 bases from V and 2 from J, leaving 12 bases between them. The CDR3 is made up of 14 amino acids. The CDR3 here is CASSSVPGAYEQYF. The CDR3 nucleotides are TGTGCCAGCAGCTCGGTCCCAGGGGCCTACGAGCAGTACTTC.

In this sample, this clonotype turned up many times. The chain couples TRBV19 to TRBJ1-5; D not resolved. CDR3 length equals 13 residues. V shed 9 bases and J shed 3 bases, with 12 bases lying between them. Germline V gene lookup returns CDR1 LNHDA and CDR2 SQIVND (reference sequence). CDR3 bases: TGTGCCAGCCGAGAACGATTCAATCAGCCCCAGCATTTT. Residues: CASRERFNQPQHF.

The chain uses TRBV21-1 and TRBJ2-3; the D segment call TRBD2 is taken from the table without a DNA check. TRBV21-1 is a listed pseudogene. CDR3 size: 15 residues. Written as DNA, the CDR3 is TGTGCCAGCAGCGACAGGACTAGCGGGGCAGATACGCAGTATTTT. It translates to CASSDRTSGADTQYF.

The V and J genes are TRBV24-1 and TRBJ2-1; the match to TRBD1 covers 10 bases. The germline V gene has CDR1 KGHDR and CDR2 SFDVKD. This CDR3 comprises 16 residues. Losses at the gene ends were 6 bases for V and 3 bases for J; bases not matched to a gene: 7. The CDR3 nucleotides read TGTGCCACCAGTCCCAGGGACAGGGGACTCTACAATGAGCAGTTCTTC. The encoded protein is CATSPRDRGLYNEQFF.

This clonotype was observed at least ten times. The chain has TRBV10-2 and TRBJ1-1, with D tentatively TRBD1 (5 bases). Deletions cut 5 bases from V and 1 base from J, with 14 bases between. The CDR3 is 15 residues long. Germline values: CDR1 WSHSY, CDR2 SAAADI. The CDR3: CASSPLAGTNTEAFF. CDR3 bases: TGCGCCAGCAGTCCCCTTGCGGGGACGAACACTGAAGCTTTCTTT.

This clonotype was seen a few times. V is TRBV7-8 and J is TRBJ2-2; 7 bases are a match to TRBD2. J gave up 6 bases and V 0 bases, and 1 base lay outside the gene matches. Germline V gives CDR1 SGHVS, CDR2 FQNEAQ. There are 14 residues in the CDR3. The CDR3 loop reads CASSLASGPGELFF. In nucleotides, the CDR3 is TGTGCCAGCAGCTTAGCTAGCGGGCCCGGGGAGCTGTTTTTT.

This clonotype was picked up many times. This CDR3 is CAWSPRVLQRPEAFF. The CDR3 DNA reads TGTGCCTGGAGTCCTCGGGTCCTCCAGCGGCCTGAAGCTTTCTTT. The chain is built from TRBV30 and TRBJ1-1; the D is unclear. The CDR3 spans 15 residues. CDR1 is GTSNPN and CDR2 is SVGIG in the germline V gene (reference sequence). V dropped 2 bases and J dropped 6 bases, with 19 bases sitting between them.

This clonotype was observed a handful of times. The chain has TRBV7-2 and TRBJ2-7; D is perhaps TRBD1 (5 bases). CDR1 and CDR2 (germline): SGHTA, FQGNSA. Trimming stripped 5 bases from V and 5 bases from J, with 16 bases between. This CDR3 contains 14 residues. The CDR3 bases are TGTGCCAGCAGCGAAGGGCCAGGGATCCACGAGCAGTACTTC. Translated: CASSEGPGIHEQYF. The whole variable domain, filled in from reference TRBV7-2 and TRBJ2-7, reads GAGVSQSPSNKVTEKGKDVELRCDPISGHTALYWYRQSLGQGLEFLIYFQGNSAPDKSGLPSDRFSAERTGGSVSTLTIQRTQQEDSAVYLCASSEGPGIHEQYFGPGTRLTVT.

The table lists this clonotype with many counts. V usage is TRBV5-5 and J usage is TRBJ2-1, with 9 bases that match TRBD1. From germline, CDR1 is SGHKS and CDR2 YYEKEE (reference sequence). This CDR3 comprises 14 residues. The J segment lost 9 bases and the V segment lost 4 bases, leaving 8 bases of the junction unmatched. The CDR3 region has the DNA TGTGCCAGCAGCCCCTCGGACAGGGGATCTGAGCAGTTCTTC. Its protein is CASSPSDRGSEQFF.

This clonotype has at least ten counts. V and J are TRBV12-3 or TRBV12-4 and TRBJ2-7; D uncertain. This CDR3 is 15 amino acids long. With 7 bases removed from V and 0 bases from J, the gap between germline ends came to 16 bases. This CDR3 reads CASKVSDGHSYEQYF. In nucleotides, the CDR3 is TGTGCCAGCAAGGTCTCGGACGGCCACTCCTACGAGCAGTACTTC.

In its sample, this clonotype was seen many times. The chain combines TRBV5-1 with TRBJ1-2; D possibly corresponds to TRBD1 (6 bases). Germline V CDR1 and CDR2: SGHRS, YFSETQ. V gave up 4 bases and J gave up 4 bases, with 11 bases separating them. CDR3 length: 13 residues. CDR3 region: CASSAQGPYGYTF. The CDR3 region has the DNA TGCGCCAGCAGCGCCCAGGGGCCCTATGGCTACACCTTC.

This clonotype has only a few counts. This rearrangement joins TRBV30 to TRBJ2-7; TRBD1 matches 7 bases. The ends lost 3 bases at V and 3 bases at J; junction bases unmatched: 5. The CDR3 spans 13 residues. Germline assignment: CDR1 GTSNPN and CDR2 SVGIG (reference sequence). The CDR3: CAWRGQLFYEQYF. The CDR3 DNA sequence: TGTGCCTGGAGGGGACAGCTCTTCTACGAGCAGTACTTC.